The 21 T cell receptor beta chains presented below share a single source sample, sequenced in a study of OX40 agonist ivuxolimab in advanced cancers. This table comes from immunoSEQ multiplex PCR, and its TCRdb copy is limited to in-frame clones, with some not included. The table records approximately 60,000 clones, approximately 92% of them present only once. The sequenced sample was CD4+ or CD8+ T cells sorted from blood, obtained in a trial of the OX40 agonist ivuxolimab. The receptor set was obtained from an adult with an advanced solid tumor such as melanoma, head and neck, liver or kidney cancer.

This rearrangement joins TRBV5-1 to TRBJ1-1, with TRBD1 matching over 9 bases. The CDR3 runs 14 residues. Germline trimming cut 4 bases from V and 4 bases from J; bases unmatched to any gene: 5. CDR1 is SGHRS, CDR2 YFSETQ, per germline. Here the CDR3 reads CASSGGTGTTEAFF. CDR3 in DNA: TGCGCCAGCAGCGGGGGGACAGGGACCACTGAAGCTTTCTTT.

The CDR3 region is CARLQNWAHVLPFGGGYEQYF. In DNA, the CDR3 is TGTGCCAGACTTCAAAACTGGGCCCATGTTTTACCATTCGGAGGGGGATACGAGCAGTACTTC. The chain combines TRBV21-1 with TRBJ2-7. TRBV21-1 is recorded as a pseudogene. The length of the CDR3 is 21 residues.

The chain links TRBV5-6 to TRBJ2-3; maybe TRBD1 (5 bases). Trimming removed 3 bases at V and 3 bases at J, with 11 bases between. This CDR3 has 14 amino acids. Germline lookup yields CDR1 SGHDT and CDR2 YYEEEE. The CDR3 DNA sequence: TGTGCCAGCAGCTCGCAGGGTGTTACAGATACGCAGTATTTT. Translating gives CASSSQGVTDTQYF.

This chain uses TRBV29-1 with TRBJ1-4; D ambiguous. V lost 4 bases and J 2 bases, leaving 5 bases between the germline ends. CDR3 size: 12 residues. Germline V gene data show CDR1 as SQVTM and CDR2 as ANQGSEA. The CDR3, as DNA: TGCAGCGTTGGACGGACTAATGAAAAACTGTTTTTT. This encodes CSVGRTNEKLFF.

This chain connects TRBV30 to TRBJ2-3; D gene ambiguous. V lost 4 bases and J 2 bases, leaving 7 bases between the germline ends. Germline assignment: CDR1 GTSNPN and CDR2 SVGIG (reference sequence). This CDR3 has 12 residues. Here the CDR3 DNA reads TGTGCCTGGACGAGATCCACAGATACGCAGTATTTT. Protein: CAWTRSTDTQYF.

The gene calls are TRBV2 and TRBJ2-7; D is possibly TRBD1 (5 bases). V was shortened by 7 bases and J by 6 bases, with 16 bases between the two germline ends. Looked up from germline, CDR1 is SNHLY and CDR2 is FYNNEI. CDR3 length: 13 residues. CDR3 bases: TGTGCCAGCACCCAGGGAACCCTTTTCGAGCAGTACTTC. Translation gives CASTQGTLFEQYF. Supplemented by reference TRBV2 and TRBJ2-7, the full variable domain reads EPEVTQTPSHQVTQMGQEVILRCVPISNHLYFYWYRQILGQKVEFLVSFYNNEISEKSEIFDDQFSVERPDGSNFTLKIRSTKLEDSAMYFCASTQGTLFEQYFGPGTRLTVT.

The J gene is TRBJ1-2, the V gene TRBV7-9; perhaps TRBD1 as D (6 bases). Deletions cut 1 base from V and 5 bases from J, with 11 bases between. The CDR3 sequence is 14 residues long. CDR1 is SEHNR, CDR2 FQNEAQ, per germline (reference sequence). The CDR3 DNA reads TGTGCCAGCAGCTTAGGACAGGAGGTGTATGGCTACACCTTC. This codes for CASSLGQEVYGYTF.

The chain uses TRBV7-3 and TRBJ1-1, with a weak D call TRBD1 (6 bases). Trimming shortened V by 5 bases and J by 3 bases, and 10 bases separated the two germline ends. CDR1 and CDR2 from the germline V gene are SGHTA and FQGTGA. CDR3 size: 13 residues. The CDR3 region is CASSANRDTEAFF. The CDR3 bases are TGTGCCAGCAGCGCCAACAGGGACACTGAAGCTTTCTTT. Complete variable domain (other parts from reference TRBV7-3 and TRBJ1-1): GAGVSQTPSNKVTEKGKYVELRCDPISGHTALYWYRQSLGQGPEFLIYFQGTGAADDSGLPNDRFFAVRPEGSVSTLKIQRTERGDSAVYLCASSANRDTEAFFGQGTRLTVV.

The chain carries TRBV2 and TRBJ2-5; possibly TRBD2 for D (7 bases). Germline-derived CDR1 and CDR2 are SNHLY and FYNNEI. This CDR3 has 15 residues. Trimming removed 0 bases from V and 4 bases from J, with 12 bases in between. DNA for the CDR3: TGTGCCAGCAGTGAAGCTGGGGGGGGCAGAGAGACCCAGTACTTC. This codes for CASSEAGGGRETQYF. Using reference TRBV2 and TRBJ2-5 for the parts outside the CDR3, the full variable domain is EPEVTQTPSHQVTQMGQEVILRCVPISNHLYFYWYRQILGQKVEFLVSFYNNEISEKSEIFDDQFSVERPDGSNFTLKIRSTKLEDSAMYFCASSEAGGGRETQYFGPGTRLLVL.

This rearrangement joins TRBV9 to TRBJ2-1; no definite D call. Germline V lookup: CDR1 SGDLS, CDR2 YYNGEE. The CDR3 runs to 12 residues. V lost 0 bases to trimming and J lost 8 bases, with 6 bases between them. The CDR3 here is CASSVGGHEQFF. The CDR3 bases are TGTGCCAGCAGCGTAGGTGGGCATGAGCAGTTCTTC. Based on the CDR3 plus reference TRBV9 and TRBJ2-1, the full variable domain is DSGVTQTPKHLITATGQRVTLRCSPRSGDLSVYWYQQSLDQGLQFLIQYYNGEERAKGNILERFSAQQFPDLHSELNLSSLELGDSALYFCASSVGGHEQFFGPGTRLTVL.

This chain connects TRBV30 to TRBJ1-4; D remains ambiguous. The CDR3 runs 13 residues. Between the trimmed V and J ends, which lost 0 bases and 10 bases, there was a span of 12 bases. Germline CDR1 is GTSNPN and CDR2 is SVGIG (reference sequence). The CDR3 coding sequence is TGTGCCTGGAGTGTAAACCGGGAAGGAAAACTGTTTTTT. It specifies CAWSVNREGKLFF.

This rearrangement joins TRBV5-1 to TRBJ2-2; 10 positions agree with TRBD2. The V segment lost 0 bases and the J segment 4 bases; nucleotides outside the gene matches: 9. The germline gives CDR1 SGHRS, CDR2 YFSETQ. The CDR3 sequence is 18 residues long. The CDR3 protein is CASSLGLAGRNATGELFF. CDR3 DNA: TGCGCCAGCAGCTTGGGACTAGCGGGCCGGAATGCCACCGGGGAGCTGTTTTTT.

The chain carries TRBV6-6 and TRBJ2-1, with 7 bases matching TRBD2. Looked up from germline, CDR1 is MNHNY and CDR2 is SVGAGI (reference sequence). The CDR3 is made up of 15 amino acids. After removal of 4 bases from V and 5 bases from J, the junction contained 8 bases not matched to a gene. Here the CDR3 DNA reads TGTGCCAGCAGTTTTGCGGGAGTGCACGACAATGAGCAGTTCTTC. It is translated as CASSFAGVHDNEQFF.

This rearrangement joins TRBV11-3 to TRBJ2-7; 11 nucleotides line up with TRBD1. The germline V gene has CDR1 SGHNT and CDR2 YENEEA. The CDR3 totals 18 residues. Trimming took 5 bases from V and 4 from J; bases not matched to a gene: 16. Here the CDR3 DNA reads TGTGCCAGCAGCCCCCCGACGGCTAGGGGGACAGGGGGTTACGAGCAGTACTTC. As protein: CASSPPTARGTGGYEQYF. Full variable domain (outside the CDR3, taken from reference TRBV11-3 and TRBJ2-7): EAGVVQSPRYKIIEKKQPVAFWCNPISGHNTLYWYLQNLGQGPELLIRYENEEAVDDSQLPKDRFSAERLKGVDSTLKIQPAELGDSAVYLCASSPPTARGTGGYEQYFGPGTRLTVT.

The chain combines TRBV18 with TRBJ2-7, with D possibly matching TRBD2 (5 bases). The V gene's germline CDR1 is KGHSH and CDR2 LQKENI. Trimming took 0 bases from V and 5 from J, leaving 14 bases between them. This CDR3 has 15 amino acids. CDR3 region: CASSPPGGSGDEQYF. In nucleotides, the CDR3 is TGTGCCAGCTCACCACCCGGAGGCAGTGGAGACGAGCAGTACTTC.

The chain has TRBV19 and TRBJ2-3; D may be TRBD1 (6 bases). V was pared by 10 bases and J by 0 bases, with 11 bases between. The CDR3 spans 13 residues. Germline V gene lookup returns CDR1 LNHDA and CDR2 SQIVND (reference sequence). The CDR3 DNA sequence: TGTGCCACCAGGGGACCGAGCACAGATACGCAGTATTTT. It translates to CATRGPSTDTQYF.

The CDR3 DNA reads as TGTGCCAGCAATGACCGCCGGGATACGCAGTATTTT. Translated, it gives CASNDRRDTQYF. The chain joins TRBV6-1 to TRBJ2-3, with D uncertain. The V and J ends lost 7 bases and 6 bases respectively, with 11 bases between them. The germline V gene encodes CDR1 MNHNS and CDR2 SASEGT. The length of the CDR3 is 12 residues.

The chain combines TRBV5-1 with TRBJ2-7, with D perhaps TRBD1 or TRBD2 (7 bases each). The CDR3 is 13 amino acids. Trimming took off 5 bases at V and 4 bases at J, with 13 bases between the two ends. CDR1 and CDR2 (germline): SGHRS, YFSETQ. CDR3 region: CASRPQGGYEQYF. For the CDR3, the DNA is TGCGCCAGCAGGCCGCAGGGGGGGTACGAGCAGTACTTC.

CDR3 coding DNA: TGTGCCAGCACCTTCGGGACAGGGGTCACTGAAGCTTTCTTT. Protein: CASTFGTGVTEAFF. This chain connects TRBV5-8 to TRBJ1-1; the match to TRBD1 covers 10 bases. The ends lost 6 bases at V and 4 bases at J; junction bases unmatched: 6. Per germline, CDR1 SGHTS and CDR2 YDEGEE. The CDR3 runs to 14 residues.

The rearrangement links TRBV11-2 to TRBJ2-1; weak D call: TRBD2 (5 bases). This CDR3 region has 15 residues. Germline values: CDR1 SGHAT, CDR2 FQNNGV. V was pared by 0 bases and J by 9 bases, with 15 bases between. The CDR3: CASSLDLASFGEQFF. The CDR3 region has the DNA TGTGCCAGCAGCTTAGATCTGGCTAGCTTCGGTGAGCAGTTCTTC.

The chain carries TRBV5-6 and TRBJ1-2; 9 positions agree with TRBD1. The germline V gene has CDR1 SGHDT and CDR2 YYEEEE. The trim removed 2 bases at V and 6 bases at J, leaving 5 bases unmatched. The CDR3 is 14 residues long. The CDR3 DNA sequence: TGTGCCAGCAGCTTACCGGGACAGGGTGATGGCTACACCTTC. Translating gives CASSLPGQGDGYTF. The variable domain in full, completed from reference TRBV5-6 and TRBJ1-2, reads DAGVTQSPTHLIKTRGQQVTLRCSPKSGHDTVSWYQQALGQGPQFIFQYYEEEERQRGNFPDRFSGHQFPNYSSELNVNALLLGDSALYLCASSLPGQGDGYTFGSGTRLTVV.